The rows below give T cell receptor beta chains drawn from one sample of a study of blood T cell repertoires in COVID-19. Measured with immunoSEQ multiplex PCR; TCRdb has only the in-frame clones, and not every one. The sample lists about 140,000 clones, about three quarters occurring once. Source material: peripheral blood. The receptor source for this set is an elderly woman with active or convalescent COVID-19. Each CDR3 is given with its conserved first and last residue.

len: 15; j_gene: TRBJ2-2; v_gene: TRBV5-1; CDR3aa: CASSFSGQNTGELFF
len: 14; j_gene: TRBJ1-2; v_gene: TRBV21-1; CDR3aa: CASSKETGGNGYTF
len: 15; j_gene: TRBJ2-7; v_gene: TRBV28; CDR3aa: CASRTSGGVNYEQYF
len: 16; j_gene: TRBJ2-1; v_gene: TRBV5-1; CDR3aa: CASSGTSGLALSEQFF
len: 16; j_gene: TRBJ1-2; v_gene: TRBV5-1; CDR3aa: CASSLTSGTGGNGYTF
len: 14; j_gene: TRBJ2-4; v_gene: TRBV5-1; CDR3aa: CASSLGTGKNIQYF
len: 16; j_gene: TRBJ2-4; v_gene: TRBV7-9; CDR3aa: CASSLNRDLAKNIQYF
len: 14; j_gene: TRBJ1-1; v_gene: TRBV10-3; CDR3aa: CAISRGQGINEAFF
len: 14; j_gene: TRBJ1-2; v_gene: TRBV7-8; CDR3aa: CASSLSGGNYGYTF
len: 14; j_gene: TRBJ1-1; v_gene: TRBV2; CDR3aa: CATGGGAVNTEAFF
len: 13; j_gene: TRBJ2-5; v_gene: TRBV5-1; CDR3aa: CASSLEAQETQYF
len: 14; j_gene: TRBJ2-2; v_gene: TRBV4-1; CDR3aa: CASSQDQGTGELFF
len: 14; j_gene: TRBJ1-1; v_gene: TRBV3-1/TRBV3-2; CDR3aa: CASSFPGMNTEAFF
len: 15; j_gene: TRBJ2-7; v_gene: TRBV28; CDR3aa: CASRRTPGTAYEQYF
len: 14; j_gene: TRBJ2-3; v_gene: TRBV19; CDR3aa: CASSISRVTDTQYF
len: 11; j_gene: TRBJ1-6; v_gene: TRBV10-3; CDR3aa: CAISSGSTLHF
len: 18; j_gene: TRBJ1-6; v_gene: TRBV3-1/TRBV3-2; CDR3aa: CASSQVIHRVDLGSPLHF
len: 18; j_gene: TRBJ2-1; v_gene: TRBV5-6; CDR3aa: CASSWSPLAGGRYNEQFF
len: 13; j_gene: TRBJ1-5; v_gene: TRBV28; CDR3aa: CASNTRRDQPQHF
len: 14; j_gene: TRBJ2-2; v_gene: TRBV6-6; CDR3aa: CASTKTGGTGELFF
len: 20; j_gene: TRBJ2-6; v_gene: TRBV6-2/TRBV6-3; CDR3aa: CASSYSGRQGWDSGANVLTF
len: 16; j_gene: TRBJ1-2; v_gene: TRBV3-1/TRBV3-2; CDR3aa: CASSQELTTGGNGYTF
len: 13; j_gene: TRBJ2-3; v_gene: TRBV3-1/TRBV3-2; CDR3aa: CASSQVGGDTQYF
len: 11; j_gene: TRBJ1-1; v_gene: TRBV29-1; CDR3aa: CSVVSNTEAFF
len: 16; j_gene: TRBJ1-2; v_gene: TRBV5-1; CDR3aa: CASSLNIAGEDYGYTF
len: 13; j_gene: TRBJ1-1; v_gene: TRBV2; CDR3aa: CASILTGGTEAFF
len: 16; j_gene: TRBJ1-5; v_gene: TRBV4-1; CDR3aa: CASSQVNRASNQPQHF
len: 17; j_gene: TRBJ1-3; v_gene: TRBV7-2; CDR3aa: CASSFGPTGMPGNTIYF
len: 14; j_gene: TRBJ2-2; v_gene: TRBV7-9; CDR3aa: CASNTGSSTGELFF
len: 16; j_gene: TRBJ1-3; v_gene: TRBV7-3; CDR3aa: CASSLGGVGSGNTIYF
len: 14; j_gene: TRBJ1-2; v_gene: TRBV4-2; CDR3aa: CASSQVPGDYGYTF
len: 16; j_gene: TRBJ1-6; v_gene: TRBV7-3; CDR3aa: CASSPGSPGGYSPLHF
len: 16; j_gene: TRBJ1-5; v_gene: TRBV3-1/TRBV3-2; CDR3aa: CASSPGTGGLNQPQHF